One and the same sample provided the 12 T cell receptor beta chains below, sequenced in a study of blood T cell repertoires in COVID-19. Sequenced by immunoSEQ multiplex PCR; TCRdb stores in-frame clones only, minus some. The data contain over 100,000 clones, 82% of them seen just once; the ten biggest clones take up around 8%. Input material: peripheral blood. Every receptor here comes from a man in his sixties or seventies with acute or convalescent COVID-19.

The gene calls are TRBV10-3 and TRBJ2-2; 9 nucleotides match TRBD2. Trimming cost V 7 bases and J 0 bases; bases outside gene matches: 6. The CDR3 sequence is 16 residues long. The germline gives CDR1 ENHRY, CDR2 SYGVKD. This CDR3 is CAITPGTSSNTGELFF. The CDR3 DNA follows: TGTGCCATCACCCCCGGGACTAGCTCGAACACCGGGGAGCTGTTTTTT.

The chain combines TRBV28 with TRBJ2-6; a weak D match, TRBD1 (5 bases). CDR3 length: 15 amino acids. Germline CDR1 is MDHEN and CDR2 is SYDVKM. V shed 8 bases and J shed 3 bases, with 14 bases lying between them. As DNA, the CDR3 is TGTGCCAGCCGAAATCAGGGTATTGGGGCCAACGTCCTGACTTTC. It codes for CASRNQGIGANVLTF.

The chain links TRBV6-1 to TRBJ1-2; the D is unclear. Germline lookup yields CDR1 MNHNS and CDR2 SASEGT. Trimming took off 3 bases at V and 8 bases at J, with 10 bases between the two ends. The CDR3 is made up of 12 amino acids. The CDR3, as DNA: TGTGCCAGCAGTGAGAACCGGGAGGGCTACACCTTC. This encodes CASSENREGYTF.

The chain couples TRBV2 to TRBJ1-2; D remains unclear. The V gene's germline CDR1 is SNHLY and CDR2 FYNNEI. Deletions cut 6 bases from V and 8 bases from J, with 16 bases between. CDR3 size: 13 residues. The CDR3 DNA is TGTGCCAGCAGGGCGACGAGGGATTTAGGCTACACCTTC. It codes for CASRATRDLGYTF.

The J gene is TRBJ2-3, the V gene TRBV28; D is undetermined. This CDR3 has 15 residues. V shed 2 bases and J shed 6 bases, with 15 bases lying between them. The germline V gene encodes CDR1 MDHEN and CDR2 SYDVKM. CDR3 region: CASSLGSLAADTQYF. The CDR3 DNA follows: TGTGCCAGCAGTTTAGGTTCGTTAGCTGCGGATACGCAGTATTTT.

The sample holds one count of this clone. The CDR3 sequence: CAISENRQNQPQHF. The CDR3 DNA follows: TGTGCCATCAGTGAGAACAGGCAAAATCAGCCCCAGCATTTT. This chain links TRBV10-3 with TRBJ1-5, with D possibly TRBD1 on 5 matching bases. In germline, CDR1 is ENHRY, CDR2 SYGVKD. The CDR3 is 14 amino acids. V was clipped by 2 bases and J by 4 bases, with 9 bases between them.

The chain is built from TRBV6-5 and TRBJ2-7; possibly TRBD1 for D (5 bases). Germline CDR1 MNHEY, CDR2 SVGAGI. The CDR3 has 14 residues. The ends were cut back, 2 bases at V and 6 bases at J, with 14 bases in the middle. The DNA for the CDR3 is TGTGCCAGCAGTTACCGCTATACAGGATCCGAGCAGTACTTC. Its protein product is CASSYRYTGSEQYF.

This chain links TRBV6-5 with TRBJ2-3, with 8 bases matching TRBD2. The CDR3 loop spans 15 amino acids. After removal of 8 bases from V and 7 bases from J, the junction contained 14 bases not matched to a gene. CDR1 is MNHEY, CDR2 SVGAGI, per germline. This CDR3 is CASQYGGAVGYTQYF. The DNA of the CDR3 is TGTGCCAGCCAGTACGGGGGGGCTGTGGGGTATACGCAGTATTTT.

The rearrangement joins TRBV30 to TRBJ1-1; no clear D gene. The CDR3 runs 13 residues. V lost 4 bases, J lost 0 bases, and 9 bases lay in between. The germline CDR1 and CDR2 sequences are GTSNPN and SVGIG (reference sequence). As DNA, the CDR3 is TGTGCCTGGATCCCCCTAATGAACACTGAAGCTTTCTTT. Translation gives CAWIPLMNTEAFF.

This clone was seen a single time. The chain joins TRBV6-5 to TRBJ2-2; D is perhaps TRBD2 (6 bases). V lost 7 bases and J 0 bases, leaving 9 bases between the germline ends. This CDR3 comprises 14 residues. Per germline, CDR1 MNHEY and CDR2 SVGAGI. CDR3 region: CASISGSNTGELFF. Written as DNA, the CDR3 is TGTGCCAGCATTAGCGGTTCGAACACCGGGGAGCTGTTTTTT.

The V gene is TRBV10-3, the J gene TRBJ1-6; D might be TRBD1 (5 bases). V was trimmed by 8 bases and J by 3 bases, leaving 20 bases between them. The CDR3 sequence is 17 residues long. CDR1 is ENHRY, CDR2 SYGVKD, per germline. DNA for the CDR3: TGTGCCATCCGAGAGGGCGGGGGGTCCAGCTATAATTCACCCCTCCACTTT. This gives the protein CAIREGGGSSYNSPLHF.

This rearrangement joins TRBV18 to TRBJ2-3; 7 bases agree with TRBD2. V lost 6 bases to trimming and J lost 3 bases; unmatched junction nucleotides: 6. In germline, CDR1 is KGHSH, CDR2 LQKENI. This CDR3 contains 14 residues. The CDR3 reads CASSLARETDTQYF. CDR3 nucleotide sequence: TGTGCCAGCTCCCTGGCGCGGGAGACAGATACGCAGTATTTT.